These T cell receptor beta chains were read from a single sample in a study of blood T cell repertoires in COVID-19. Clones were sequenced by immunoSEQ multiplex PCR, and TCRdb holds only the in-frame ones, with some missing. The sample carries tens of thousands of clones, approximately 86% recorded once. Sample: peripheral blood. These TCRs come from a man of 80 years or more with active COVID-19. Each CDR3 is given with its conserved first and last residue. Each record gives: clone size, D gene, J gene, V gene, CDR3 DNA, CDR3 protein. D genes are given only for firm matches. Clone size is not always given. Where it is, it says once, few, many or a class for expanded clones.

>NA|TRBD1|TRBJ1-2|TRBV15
TGTGCCACCAGCAGAAAGGGGACAGGGACCAAAAACTATGGCTACACCTTC
CATSRKGTGTKNYGYTF
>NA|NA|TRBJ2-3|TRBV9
TGTGCCAGCAGCGTAGCAGGTAGCACAGATACGCAGTATTTT
CASSVAGSTDTQYF
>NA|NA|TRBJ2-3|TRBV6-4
TGTGCCAGCAGGACCGGGACTGGGCCCACAGATACGCAGTATTTT
CASRTGTGPTDTQYF
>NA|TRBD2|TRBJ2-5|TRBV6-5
TGTGCCAGCCAGGTGGGGGGGAAGAAAGAGACCCAGTACTTC
CASQVGGKKETQYF
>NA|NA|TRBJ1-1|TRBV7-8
TGTGCCAGCAGCTTCCGGACAGTGGCGCCCGACACTGAAGCTTTCTTT
CASSFRTVAPDTEAFF
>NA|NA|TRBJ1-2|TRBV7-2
TGTGCCAGCAGCTTAACATTAAGTGGTAACTATGGCTACACCTTC
CASSLTLSGNYGYTF
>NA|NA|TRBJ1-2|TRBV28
TGTGCCAGCCGAAGGGGGAACTATGGCTACACCTTC
CASRRGNYGYTF
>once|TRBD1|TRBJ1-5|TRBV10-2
TGCGCCAGCAGTGAGTGGAGGACAGGGGGCGCGGTAACCAATCAGCCCCAGCATTTT
CASSEWRTGGAVTNQPQHF
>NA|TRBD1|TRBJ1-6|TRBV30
TGTGCCTGGAGGGGGGACAGCGCCAATTCACCCCTCCACTTT
CAWRGDSANSPLHF
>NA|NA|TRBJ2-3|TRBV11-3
TGTGCCAGCAGCCTTAGCCGAAGCACAGATACGCAGTATTTT
CASSLSRSTDTQYF
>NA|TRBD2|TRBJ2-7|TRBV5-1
TGCGCCAGCAGACAGGGCCGGGGGGGCGATGAGTTGCTATCCAACGAGCAGTACTTC
CASRQGRGGDELLSNEQYF
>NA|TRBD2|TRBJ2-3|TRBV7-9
TGTGCCAGCAGCTTAGGACTAGCGGGCCCAGATACGCAGTATTTT
CASSLGLAGPDTQYF
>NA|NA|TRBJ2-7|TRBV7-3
TGTGCCAGCAGCTTAACCTTTCGCGGCGAGCAGTACTTC
CASSLTFRGEQYF
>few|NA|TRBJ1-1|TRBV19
TGTGCCAGCCGGGACAAACTCCCGAACACTGAAGCTTTCTTT
CASRDKLPNTEAFF
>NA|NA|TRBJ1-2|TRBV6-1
TGTGCCAGCAGTGAAGGCGTCCAATACCGTGGCTACACCTTC
CASSEGVQYRGYTF
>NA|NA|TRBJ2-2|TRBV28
TGTGCCAGCAGACCCCAGGGGGGAAGAACCGGGGAGCTGTTTTTT
CASRPQGGRTGELFF
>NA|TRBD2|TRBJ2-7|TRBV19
TGTGCCAGTAGTTTTTCGACTAGCGGGAGCTACGAGCAGTACTTC
CASSFSTSGSYEQYF
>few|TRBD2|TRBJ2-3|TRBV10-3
TGTGCCATCAGTCGGACTAGCGGGACAACTAGCACAGATACGCAGTATTTT
CAISRTSGTTSTDTQYF
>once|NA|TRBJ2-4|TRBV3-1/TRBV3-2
TGTGCCAGCAGCCAAGGCCTATTAGCCAAAAACATTCAGTACTTC
CASSQGLLAKNIQYF
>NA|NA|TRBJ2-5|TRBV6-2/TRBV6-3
TGTGCCAGCAGCAAGACTAGACAAGAGACCCAGTACTTC
CASSKTRQETQYF
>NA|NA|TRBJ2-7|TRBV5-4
TGTGCCAGCAGCCTACAGGGAGTGGACGAGCAGTACTTC
CASSLQGVDEQYF
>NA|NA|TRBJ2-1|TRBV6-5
TGTGCCAGCAGGCAGGGGCTAGACAATGAGCAGTTCTTC
CASRQGLDNEQFF
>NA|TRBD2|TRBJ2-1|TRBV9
TGTGCCAGCAGCGTAGCTCGAAGCGGGAGCTCCTACAATGAGCAGTTCTTC
CASSVARSGSSYNEQFF
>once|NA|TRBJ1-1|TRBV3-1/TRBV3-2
TGTGCCAGCAGCCAACGTCAGGATAGGACTGAAGCTTTCTTT
CASSQRQDRTEAFF
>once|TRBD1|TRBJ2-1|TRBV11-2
TGTGCCAGCAGCTCGGGCCGGGGACAGGTGAGCTCCTACAATGAGCAGTTCTTC
CASSSGRGQVSSYNEQFF
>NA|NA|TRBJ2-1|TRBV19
TGTGCCAGTAGTCCTAGGGGTAGGGAGGGGGGCCACAATGAGCAGTTCTTC
CASSPRGREGGHNEQFF
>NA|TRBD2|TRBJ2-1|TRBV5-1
TGCGCCAGCAGCTCAAATCTAGCGGGAGGTGGAAACAATGAGCAGTTCTTC
CASSSNLAGGGNNEQFF
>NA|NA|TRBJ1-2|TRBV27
TGTGCCAGCAGTTCACCCCGTGTAATTAGGGCAGGGGTAGAGGGCTACACCTTC
CASSSPRVIRAGVEGYTF
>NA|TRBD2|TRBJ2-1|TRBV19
TGTGCCAGTATCCCACAGGGATGGACTAGCTCCAGTGAGCAGTTCTTC
CASIPQGWTSSSEQFF
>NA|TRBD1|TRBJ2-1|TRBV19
TGTGCCAGTAGTATAGGGGACAGGAGCTCCTACAATGAGCAGTTCTTC
CASSIGDRSSYNEQFF
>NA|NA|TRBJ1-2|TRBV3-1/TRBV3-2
TGTGCCAGCAGCCAAGATAAATCTGGCTACACCTTC
CASSQDKSGYTF
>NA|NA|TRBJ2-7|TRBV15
TGTGCCACCAGCAGAGCCGGCGGTTACTACGAGCAGTACTTC
CATSRAGGYYEQYF
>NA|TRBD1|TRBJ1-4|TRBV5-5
TGTGCCAGCCGACGGACAGGGGGTATAGCTAATGAAAAACTGTTTTTT
CASRRTGGIANEKLFF
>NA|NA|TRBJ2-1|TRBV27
TGTGCCAGCAGTCCATGGAGGGTTGATGAGCAGTTCTTC
CASSPWRVDEQFF
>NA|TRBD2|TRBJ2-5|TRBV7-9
TGTGCCACCACACCCGACTGGGCTAGCGGTTGGCAGACCCAGTACTTC
CATTPDWASGWQTQYF
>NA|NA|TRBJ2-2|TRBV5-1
TGCGCCAGCAGCTTGTCGGCGGCGAACACCGGGGAGCTGTTTTTT
CASSLSAANTGELFF
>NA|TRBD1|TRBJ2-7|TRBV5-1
TGCGCCAGCAGCTTTAACAGGGGCCCTGTTTCTGGGGAGCAGTACTTC
CASSFNRGPVSGEQYF
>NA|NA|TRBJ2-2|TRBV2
TGTGCCAGCAGTGATTTCCCAGTCCGGAGCACCGGGGAGCTGTTTTTT
CASSDFPVRSTGELFF
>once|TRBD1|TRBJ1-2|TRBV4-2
TGTGCCAGCAGCCAATCGGACAGGGAACACTATGGCTACACCTTC
CASSQSDREHYGYTF